What follows are 7 T cell receptor beta chains derived from one specimen sequenced in a study of blood T cell repertoires in COVID-19. Clones were read by immunoSEQ multiplex PCR, and TCRdb kept only the in-frame ones, dropping some. Counted here are around 180,000 clones, approximately 85% occurring once; the ten biggest clones make up approximately 11%. Specimen: peripheral blood. These receptors all stem from a human donor with active or convalescent COVID-19. The donor label of this sample is uncertain.

V usage is TRBV14 and J usage is TRBJ2-2; 8 bases match TRBD1. Germline-derived CDR1 and CDR2 are SGHDN and FVKESK. Trimming cost V 4 bases and J 4 bases; bases outside gene matches: 8. The CDR3 is 16 amino acids. Here the CDR3 reads CASSPYRGVVTGELFF. In DNA form, the CDR3 reads TGTGCCAGCAGCCCATACAGGGGGGTAGTCACCGGGGAGCTGTTTTTT.

This rearrangement joins TRBV19 to TRBJ2-7, with D possibly matching TRBD1 (6 bases). Deletions cut 3 bases from V and 1 base from J, with 16 bases between. CDR1 is LNHDA and CDR2 is SQIVND in the germline V gene (reference sequence). CDR3 length equals 16 residues. Here the CDR3 reads CASSIQTGRGSYEQYF. CDR3 sequence (DNA): TGTGCCAGTAGTATCCAGACAGGCCGGGGATCCTACGAGCAGTACTTC.

DNA for the CDR3: TGTGCCAGCAGCTTGGTAGCGGGAGAGTTTCATGAGCAGTTCTTC. This codes for CASSLVAGEFHEQFF. The genes are TRBV5-6 and TRBJ2-1, with 9 bases matching TRBD2. The CDR3 runs 15 residues. Germline assignment: CDR1 SGHDT and CDR2 YYEEEE. Trimming removed 0 bases from V and 8 bases from J; junction bases left unmatched: 6. The full variable domain, in which reference TRBV5-6 and TRBJ2-1 provide the parts outside the CDR3, is DAGVTQSPTHLIKTRGQQVTLRCSPKSGHDTVSWYQQALGQGPQFIFQYYEEEERQRGNFPDRFSGHQFPNYSSELNVNALLLGDSALYLCASSLVAGEFHEQFFGPGTRLTVL.

Only one count was recorded for this clone. V and J are TRBV19 and TRBJ1-1, with a weak D call TRBD1 (5 bases). From germline, CDR1 is LNHDA and CDR2 SQIVND (reference sequence). Trimming stripped 9 bases from V and 2 bases from J, with 16 bases between. There are 14 residues in the CDR3. CDR3 nucleotide sequence: TGTGCCAGCCGAAGCCCAGGGCACAACACTGAAGCTTTCTTT. This sequence encodes CASRSPGHNTEAFF.

This chain links TRBV27 with TRBJ2-7, with 10 bases lining up with TRBD1. Germline CDR1 reads MNHEY; CDR2 reads SMNVEV (reference sequence). This CDR3 is built from 14 residues. The junction had 19 bases not matched to a gene; V was cut back by 11 bases and J by 12 bases. The CDR3 region is CASGGRDRGSRPYF. In nucleotides, the CDR3 is TGTGCCTCCGGGGGACGGGACAGGGGTTCTCGGCCGTACTTC.

The chain has TRBV9 and TRBJ2-3, with D possibly TRBD1 on 6 matching bases. The length of the CDR3 is 16 residues. V was clipped by 3 bases and J by 2 bases, with 16 bases between them. Per germline, CDR1 SGDLS and CDR2 YYNGEE. CDR3 amino acids: CASSADRLGTTDTQYF. The CDR3, as DNA: TGTGCCAGCAGCGCTGACAGGTTGGGGACCACAGATACGCAGTATTTT. Full variable domain (rest looked up from reference TRBV9 and TRBJ2-3): DSGVTQTPKHLITATGQRVTLRCSPRSGDLSVYWYQQSLDQGLQFLIQYYNGEERAKGNILERFSAQQFPDLHSELNLSSLELGDSALYFCASSADRLGTTDTQYFGPGTRLTVL.

The CDR3 loop reads CATSDWAGNEQFF. CDR3 coding DNA: TGTGCCACCAGTGATTGGGCAGGCAATGAGCAGTTCTTC. The chain has TRBV24-1 and TRBJ2-1; D uncertain. V was cut by 2 bases and J by 6 bases, with 7 bases left in between. Germline CDR1 and CDR2: KGHDR and SFDVKD. There are 13 residues in the CDR3.